One T cell receptor beta chain is described in this entry. Antigen: not known. Every patient had mismatch repair deficiency by PCR or immunohistochemistry. TCR sequencing covered a few patients who responded to pembrolizumab. This entry is derived from a study of PD-1 blockade in mismatch repair-deficient tumors. Findings of the study overall: Tumor-resident clones, often absent from pretreatment blood, expanded after pembrolizumab and then contracted.

The germline V and J ends were trimmed by 3 bases and 2 bases, with 15 bases remaining between them. The germline V gene encodes CDR1 SGHDT and CDR2 YYEEEE. This CDR3 is built from 15 residues. TCRdb's copy holds only in-frame clones and misses some; the assay was immunoSEQ multiplex PCR. This repertoire shows 130,000 or so clones, 86% found once; its top ten account for about 13%. This rearrangement joins TRBV5-6 to TRBJ2-7; D tentatively reads TRBD1 or TRBD2 (5 bases each). This TCR came from an adult with mismatch repair-deficient cancer. The sequenced sample was peripheral blood, obtained 44 weeks after starting pembrolizumab. CDR3 DNA: TGTGCCAGCAGCTGGGATCGAGGGGCGCCCTACGAGCAGTACTTC. This translates into CASSWDRGAPYEQYF.